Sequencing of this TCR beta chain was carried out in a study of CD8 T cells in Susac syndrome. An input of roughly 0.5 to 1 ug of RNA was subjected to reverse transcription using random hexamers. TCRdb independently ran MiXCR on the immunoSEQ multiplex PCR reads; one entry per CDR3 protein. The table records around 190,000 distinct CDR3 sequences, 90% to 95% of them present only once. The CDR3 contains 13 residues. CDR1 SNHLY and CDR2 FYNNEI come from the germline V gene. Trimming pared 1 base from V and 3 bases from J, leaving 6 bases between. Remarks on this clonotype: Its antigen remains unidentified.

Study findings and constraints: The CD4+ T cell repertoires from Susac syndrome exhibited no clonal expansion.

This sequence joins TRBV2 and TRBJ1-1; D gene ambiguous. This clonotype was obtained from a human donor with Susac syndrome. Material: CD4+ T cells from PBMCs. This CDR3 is CASSEDRHTEAFF. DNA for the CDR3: TGTGCCAGCAGTGAAGACCGGCACACTGAAGCTTTCTTT.